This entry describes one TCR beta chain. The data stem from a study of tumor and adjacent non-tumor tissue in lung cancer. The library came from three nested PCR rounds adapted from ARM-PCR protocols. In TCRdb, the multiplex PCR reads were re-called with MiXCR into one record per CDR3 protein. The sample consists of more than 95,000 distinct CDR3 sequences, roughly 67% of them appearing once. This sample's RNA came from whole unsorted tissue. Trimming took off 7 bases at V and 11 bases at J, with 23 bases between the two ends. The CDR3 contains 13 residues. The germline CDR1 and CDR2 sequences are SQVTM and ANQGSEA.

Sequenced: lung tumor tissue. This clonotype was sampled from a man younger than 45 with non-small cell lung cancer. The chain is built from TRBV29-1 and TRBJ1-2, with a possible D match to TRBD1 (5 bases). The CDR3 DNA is TGCAGCGAGGGGTCGGGTACGGACTATGTGTACACCTTC. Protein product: CSEGSGTDYVYTF.